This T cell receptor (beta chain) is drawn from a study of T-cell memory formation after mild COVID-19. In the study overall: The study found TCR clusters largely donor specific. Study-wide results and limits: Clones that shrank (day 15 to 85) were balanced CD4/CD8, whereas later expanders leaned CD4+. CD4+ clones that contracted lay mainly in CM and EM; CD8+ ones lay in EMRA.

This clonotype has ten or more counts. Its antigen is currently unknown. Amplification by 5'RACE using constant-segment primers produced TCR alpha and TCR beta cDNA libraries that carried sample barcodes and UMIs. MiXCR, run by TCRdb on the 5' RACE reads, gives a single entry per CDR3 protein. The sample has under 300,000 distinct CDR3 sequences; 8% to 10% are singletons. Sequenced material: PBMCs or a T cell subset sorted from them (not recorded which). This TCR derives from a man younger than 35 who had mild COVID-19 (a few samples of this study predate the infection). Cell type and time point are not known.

CDR3 sequence reads: CASSFLSGGINEQFF. The CDR3 DNA is TGTGCCAGCAGCTTTCTTAGCGGGGGGATCAATGAGCAGTTCTTC. The chain has TRBV5-5 and TRBJ2-1, with 10 bases fitting TRBD2. The CDR3 is 15 residues long. After removal of 2 bases from V and 6 bases from J, the junction contained 5 bases not matched to a gene. The germline CDR1 and CDR2 sequences are SGHKS and YYEKEE (reference sequence). The full variable domain, with the rest looked up from reference TRBV5-5 and TRBJ2-1, is DAGVTQSPTHLIKTRGQQVTLRCSPISGHKSVSWYQQVLGQGPQFIFQYYEKEERGRGNFPDRFSARQFPNYSSELNVNALLLGDSALYLCASSFLSGGINEQFFGPGTRLTVL.